Listed below are T cell receptor beta chains from one sample, sequenced in a study of cytomegalovirus exposure and HLA in healthy donors. Produced via immunoSEQ multiplex PCR; TCRdb's table is partial and in-frame only. The sample lists 150,000 to 200,000 clones, 65% to 70% occurring once. Sequenced sample: PBMCs. The source is a man aged 25 to 40 in good health and CMV-seropositive. CDR3s leave out the opening cysteine and the closing phenylalanine or tryptophan.

V gene,J gene,CDR3 protein
TRBV19,TRBJ2-2,ASSVRSGTRNTGELF
TRBV27,TRBJ2-7,ASGTGEVLSYEQY
TRBV11-1,TRBJ1-1,ASSSHEGMNTEAF
TRBV27,TRBJ2-7,ASSPTGFYEQY
TRBV19,TRBJ1-1,ASSIRLGRGIENTEAF
TRBV9,TRBJ2-7,ASSVGPGQGLGEQY
TRBV6-1,TRBJ2-5,ATGLAGQETQY
TRBV5-1,TRBJ2-1,ASEGGNSYNEQF
TRBV7-6,TRBJ2-1,ASSFIAYEQF
TRBV4-1,TRBJ2-7,ASSQVTSFLGSYEQY
TRBV2,TRBJ2-1,ASSGLAGEQF
TRBV9,TRBJ2-3,ASSVASGSADTQY
TRBV5-5,TRBJ1-1,ASSHRVRGNTEAF
TRBV30,TRBJ1-3,AWSGQGKGNTIY
TRBV5-4,TRBJ2-3,ASSTPSGQSTDTQY
TRBV10-1,TRBJ2-2,ASRRESNTGELF
TRBV11-2,TRBJ1-1,ASSPSATEAF
TRBV5-1,TRBJ2-3,ASSLAGGFTDTQY
TRBV7-9,TRBJ2-7,ASRGGGTFSYEQY